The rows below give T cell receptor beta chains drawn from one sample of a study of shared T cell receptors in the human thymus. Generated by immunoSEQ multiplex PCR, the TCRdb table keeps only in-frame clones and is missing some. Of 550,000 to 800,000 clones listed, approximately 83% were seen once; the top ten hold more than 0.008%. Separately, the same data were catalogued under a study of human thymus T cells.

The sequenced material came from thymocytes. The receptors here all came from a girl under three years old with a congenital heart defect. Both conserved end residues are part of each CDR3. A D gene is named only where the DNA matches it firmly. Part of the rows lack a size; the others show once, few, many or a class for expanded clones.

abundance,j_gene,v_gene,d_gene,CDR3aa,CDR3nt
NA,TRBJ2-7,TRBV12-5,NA,CASGWSKTSYEQYF,TGTGCTAGTGGTTGGAGTAAGACCTCCTACGAGCAGTACTTC
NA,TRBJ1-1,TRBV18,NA,CASSPFVGPNTEAFF,TGTGCCAGCTCACCATTCGTGGGGCCGAACACTGAAGCTTTCTTT
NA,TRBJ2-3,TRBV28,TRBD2,CASSELAGVSDTQYF,TGTGCCAGCAGCGAACTAGCGGGGGTTTCTGATACGCAGTATTTT
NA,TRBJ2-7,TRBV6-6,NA,CASSYSDSLTYEQYF,TGTGCCAGCAGCTACTCGGACAGCCTCACCTACGAGCAGTACTTC
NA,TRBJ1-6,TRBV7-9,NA,CASSLVGGVSPKEDSPLHF,TGTGCCAGCAGCTTAGTTGGAGGTGTCAGTCCTAAGGAAGATTCACCCCTCCACTTT
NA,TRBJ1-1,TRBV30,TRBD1,CAWSATGGQEAFF,TGTGCCTGGAGCGCGACAGGGGGCCAAGAAGCTTTCTTT
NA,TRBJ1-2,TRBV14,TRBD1,CASSQVIPGQIDGYTF,TGTGCCAGCAGCCAAGTAATCCCGGGACAGATAGATGGCTACACCTTC
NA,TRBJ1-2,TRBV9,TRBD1,CASSEVEVRWDRVVHTF,TGTGCCAGCAGCGAAGTAGAGGTTAGATGGGACAGGGTGGTTCACACCTTC
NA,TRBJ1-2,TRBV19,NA,CASSIAANYGYTF,TGTGCCAGTAGTATAGCTGCTAACTATGGCTACACCTTC
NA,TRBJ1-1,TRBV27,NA,CASSLGMGAVPSANSNTEAFF,TGTGCCAGCAGTTTAGGGATGGGAGCCGTGCCGTCCGCTAATTCGAACACTGAAGCTTTCTTT
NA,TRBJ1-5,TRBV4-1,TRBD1,CASSQEPGGWNQPQHF,TGCGCCAGCAGCCAAGAACCAGGGGGCTGGAATCAGCCCCAGCATTTT
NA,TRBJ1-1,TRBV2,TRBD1,CASSWCFSGQGKNTEAFF,TGTGCCAGCAGTTGGTGCTTTTCGGGACAGGGTAAGAACACTGAAGCTTTCTTT
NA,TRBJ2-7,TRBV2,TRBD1,CATWGRETGELEQYF,TGTGCCACCTGGGGAAGGGAGACAGGGGAATTGGAGCAGTACTTC
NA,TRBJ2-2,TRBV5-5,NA,CASTSTGELFF,TGTGCCAGCACGTCCACCGGGGAGCTGTTTTTT
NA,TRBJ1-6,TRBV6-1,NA,CASSEAQRGADRYSPLHF,TGTGCCAGCAGTGAAGCGCAGCGGGGGGCGGACAGATATTCACCCCTCCACTTT
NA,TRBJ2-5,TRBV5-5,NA,CASSLFRARGGSSETQYF,TGTGCCAGCAGCTTGTTTAGGGCTCGCGGGGGCTCATCGGAGACCCAGTACTTC
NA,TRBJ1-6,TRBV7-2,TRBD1,CASSPRTGPGLNSPLHF,TGTGCCAGCAGCCCACGGACAGGGCCCGGTTTGAATTCACCCCTCCACTTT
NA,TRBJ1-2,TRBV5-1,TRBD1,CASSDMTGGVDYGYTF,TGCGCCAGCAGCGACATGACAGGGGGCGTCGACTATGGCTACACCTTC
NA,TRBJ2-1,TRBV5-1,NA,CASSLVRGRPYNEQFF,TGCGCCAGCAGCTTGGTGCGGGGGCGACCCTACAATGAGCAGTTCTTC
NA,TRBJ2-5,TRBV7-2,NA,CASSCPPRGQETQYF,TGTGCCAGCAGCTGCCCTCCCCGGGGGCAAGAGACCCAGTACTTC
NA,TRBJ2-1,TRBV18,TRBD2,CASSPRGGLYNEQFF,TGTGCCAGCTCACCACGGGGGGGACTCTACAATGAGCAGTTCTTC
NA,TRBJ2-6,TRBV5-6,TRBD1,CASTPGQRFSGANVLTF,TGTGCCAGCACCCCGGGACAGCGATTCTCTGGGGCCAACGTCCTGACTTTC
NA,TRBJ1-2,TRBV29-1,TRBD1,CSVEAHSRIPGTGFLYGYTF,TGCAGCGTTGAAGCTCACTCTCGAATACCCGGGACAGGATTTCTCTATGGCTACACCTTC
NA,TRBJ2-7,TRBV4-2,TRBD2,CASSPLPSLAGGTYEQYF,TGTGCCAGCAGCCCCCTACCGTCTCTAGCGGGGGGAACCTACGAGCAGTACTTC
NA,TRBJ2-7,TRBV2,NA,CASWQNYEQYF,TGTGCCAGCTGGCAGAACTACGAGCAGTACTTC
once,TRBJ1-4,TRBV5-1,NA,CASSLEYATNEKLFF,TGCGCCAGCAGCTTGGAATATGCAACTAATGAAAAACTGTTTTTT
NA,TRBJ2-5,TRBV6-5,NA,CASGSGAEETQYF,TGTGCCAGCGGTAGTGGGGCAGAAGAGACCCAGTACTTC
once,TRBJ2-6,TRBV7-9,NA,CASSQNPRDSGANVLTF,TGTGCCAGCAGCCAAAACCCACGAGACTCTGGGGCCAACGTCCTGACTTTC
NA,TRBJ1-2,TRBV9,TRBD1,CASSPWTGGEKVGGYTF,TGTGCCAGCAGCCCGTGGACAGGGGGCGAGAAAGTAGGTGGCTACACCTTC
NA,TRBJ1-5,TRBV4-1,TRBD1,CASSQGTGVDNQPQHF,TGCGCCAGCAGCCAGGGGACAGGGGTGGATAATCAGCCCCAGCATTTT
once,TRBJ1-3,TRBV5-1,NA,CASSLRSAGPGNTIYF,TGCGCCAGCAGCTTGAGGTCCGCGGGCCCTGGAAACACCATATATTTT
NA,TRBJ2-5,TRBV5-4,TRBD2,CASSLLTSGGASIETQYF,TGTGCCAGCAGCTTATTAACTAGCGGGGGGGCCTCAATAGAGACCCAGTACTTC
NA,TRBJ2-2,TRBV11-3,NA,CASSLEAGAGELFF,TGTGCCAGCAGCTTAGAAGCGGGTGCCGGGGAGCTGTTTTTT
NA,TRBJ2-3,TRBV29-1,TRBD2,CSVEARLAGDPETDTQYF,TGCAGCGTTGAAGCGCGTCTAGCGGGGGACCCGGAGACAGATACGCAGTATTTT
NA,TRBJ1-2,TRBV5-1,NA,CASSLWGGAYTF,TGCGCCAGCAGCTTGTGGGGGGGCGCCTACACCTTC
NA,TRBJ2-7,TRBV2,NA,CASSEWASQVHEQYF,TGTGCCAGCAGTGAATGGGCCAGTCAGGTCCACGAGCAGTACTTC
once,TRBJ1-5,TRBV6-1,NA,CASSEGQIHPRDQPQHF,TGTGCCAGCAGTGAAGGGCAGATACATCCTCGGGATCAGCCCCAGCATTTT
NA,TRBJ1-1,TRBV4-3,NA,CASRGLSNTEAFF,TGCGCCAGCCGTGGACTTAGTAACACTGAAGCTTTCTTT
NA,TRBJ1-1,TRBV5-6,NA,CASSLKEDTEAFF,TGTGCCAGCAGTTTGAAGGAGGACACTGAAGCTTTCTTT
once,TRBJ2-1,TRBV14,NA,CASSRRSVGASGEQFF,TGTGCCAGCAGCCGAAGGAGCGTTGGGGCGTCAGGGGAGCAGTTCTTC
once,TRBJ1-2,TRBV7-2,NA,CASSPPTDWYGYTF,TGTGCCAGCAGCCCCCCGACAGATTGGTATGGCTACACCTTC
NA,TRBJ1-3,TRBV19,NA,CASSRKGAEAGNTIYF,TGTGCCAGTAGTCGGAAAGGGGCCGAGGCTGGAAACACCATATATTTT
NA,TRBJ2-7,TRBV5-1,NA,CASSLRNRPDREVSYEQYF,TGCGCCAGCAGCTTGCGGAATCGCCCCGACAGGGAGGTTTCCTACGAGCAGTACTTC
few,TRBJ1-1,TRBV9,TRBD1,CASTRQGAPNTEAFF,TGTGCCAGCACCCGACAGGGCGCCCCGAACACTGAAGCTTTCTTT
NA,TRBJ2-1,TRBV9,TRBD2,CASSSRGGRGGPNEQFF,TGTGCCAGCAGCTCTCGAGGCGGGCGGGGGGGTCCCAATGAGCAGTTCTTC
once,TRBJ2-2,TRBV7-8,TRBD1,CASSLTDRADTGELFF,TGTGCCAGCAGCTTAACGGACAGGGCAGACACCGGGGAGCTGTTTTTT
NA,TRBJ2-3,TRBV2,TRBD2,CASSEATSGWHTDTQYF,TGTGCCAGCAGTGAAGCTACTAGCGGATGGCACACAGATACGCAGTATTTT
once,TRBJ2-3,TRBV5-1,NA,CASSLVLERGHIETQYF,TGCGCCAGCAGCTTGGTTTTGGAGCGTGGCCACATCGAGACGCAGTATTTT
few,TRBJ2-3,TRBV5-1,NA,CASSLAGRAWWDTQYF,TGCGCCAGCAGCTTGGCGGGCAGGGCCTGGTGGGATACGCAGTATTTT
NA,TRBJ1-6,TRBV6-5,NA,CASSYFRENSPLHF,TGTGCCAGCAGTTACTTCAGGGAAAATTCACCCCTCCACTTT
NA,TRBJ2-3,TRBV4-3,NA,CASSQDRGNPDTQYF,TGCGCCAGCAGCCAAGATCGCGGGAACCCAGATACGCAGTATTTT
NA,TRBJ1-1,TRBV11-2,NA,CASSHSIGGTEAFF,TGTGCCAGCAGTCACTCGATAGGGGGCACTGAAGCTTTCTTT
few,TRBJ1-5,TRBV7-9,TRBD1,CASSLTGTGGAYQPQHF,TGTGCCAGCAGCTTAACCGGGACAGGGGGCGCGTATCAGCCCCAGCATTTT
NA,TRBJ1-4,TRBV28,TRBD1,CASSPRQGKGTNEKLFF,TGTGCCAGCAGTCCTCGACAGGGGAAGGGAACTAATGAAAAACTGTTTTTT
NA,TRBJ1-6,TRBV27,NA,CASKVCGGEEGPPLHSPLHF,TGTGCCAGCAAAGTTTGCGGGGGGGAGGAGGGGCCACCACTCCATTCACCCCTCCACTTT